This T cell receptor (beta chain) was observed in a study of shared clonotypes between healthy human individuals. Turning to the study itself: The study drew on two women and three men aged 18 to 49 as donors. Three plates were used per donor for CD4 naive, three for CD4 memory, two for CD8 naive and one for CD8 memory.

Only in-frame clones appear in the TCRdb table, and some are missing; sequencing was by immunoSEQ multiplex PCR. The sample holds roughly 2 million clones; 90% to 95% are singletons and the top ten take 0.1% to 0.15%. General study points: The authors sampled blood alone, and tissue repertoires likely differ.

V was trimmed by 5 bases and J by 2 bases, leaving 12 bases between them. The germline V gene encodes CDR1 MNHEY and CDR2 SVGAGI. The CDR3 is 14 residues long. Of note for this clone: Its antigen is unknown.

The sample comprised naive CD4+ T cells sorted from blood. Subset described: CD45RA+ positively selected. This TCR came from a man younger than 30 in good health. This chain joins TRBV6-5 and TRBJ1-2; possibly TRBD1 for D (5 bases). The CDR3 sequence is CASSLPGGNYGYTF. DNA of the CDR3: TGTGCCAGCAGTCTCCCGGGGGGGAACTATGGCTACACCTTC.